This T cell receptor beta chain was profiled in a study of blood T cell repertoires in COVID-19. Study information: The origin of the acute and convalescent COVID-19 samples was the United States, Italy and Spain. The analysed material was cDNA or gDNA that came from T cells, B-cell-depleted T cells, or PBMCs.

Per the original data handling: Estimates of nucleated cell counts were drawn from the amplification of reference gene primers. Clones were read by immunoSEQ multiplex PCR, and TCRdb kept only the in-frame ones, dropping some. That table gives V, J and clone size, and the DNA gave D and trimming. Here the sample spans about 74,000 clones, approximately 90% being singletons. V shed 5 bases and J shed 3 bases, with 14 bases lying between them. The CDR3 sequence is 14 residues long. In germline, CDR1 is LNHNV, CDR2 YYDKDF (reference sequence). The specimen was peripheral blood. This sequence joins TRBV15 and TRBJ2-7; no definite D call. The TCR was taken from a woman older than 75 with acute or convalescent COVID-19. As DNA, the CDR3 is TGTGCCACCAGCCCCCTTGGTTCACTCTACGAGCAGTACTTC. It translates to CATSPLGSLYEQYF.